Shown below are 27 T cell receptor beta chains from a single sample sequenced in a study of beta chain features in type 1 diabetes. Reverse transcription of all isolated RNA meant that expressed TCRB transcripts were sequenced. Sequencing used immunoSEQ multiplex PCR; TCRdb keeps in-frame clones, though not all of them. The table includes 250,000 to 350,000 clones, 12% to 15% detected once. The sequenced sample was central memory CD4+ T cells from blood. Receptors were obtained from a young man in good health.

V usage is TRBV4-3 and J usage is TRBJ2-3, with TRBD1 matching over 10 bases. The CDR3 consists of 16 residues. V trimming: 6 bases; J trimming: 1 base; junction bases outside the gene matches: 7. Germline assignment: CDR1 LGHNA and CDR2 YSLEER. DNA of the CDR3: TGCGCCAGCAGTCCCATTGGGACAGGGGGCACAGATACGCAGTATTTT. Protein sequence: CASSPIGTGGTDTQYF.

V is TRBV11-3 and J is TRBJ2-7, with D possibly being TRBD2 (5 bases). The germline V gene has CDR1 SGHNT and CDR2 YENEEA. V lost 4 bases and J 1 base, leaving 8 bases between the germline ends. This CDR3 has 13 amino acids. The CDR3 region is CASSWTPSYEQYV. The CDR3 DNA reads as TGTGCCAGCAGCTGGACTCCATCCTACGAGCAGTACGTC.

V is TRBV2 and J is TRBJ1-4; D not resolved. Germline CDR1 and CDR2: SNHLY and FYNNEI. The CDR3 runs 14 residues. V was trimmed by 5 bases and J by 8 bases, leaving 15 bases between them. The CDR3 protein is CASSTGLQGEKLFF. CDR3 bases: TGTGCCAGCAGTACTGGCCTTCAAGGGGAAAAACTGTTTTTT. The whole variable domain, remainder taken from reference TRBV2 and TRBJ1-4, is EPEVTQTPSHQVTQMGQEVILRCVPISNHLYFYWYRQILGQKVEFLVSFYNNEISEKSEIFDDQFSVERPDGSNFTLKIRSTKLEDSAMYFCASSTGLQGEKLFFGSGTQLSVL.

This clone has more than one count but fewer than ten. The chain carries TRBV4-2 and TRBJ1-5; D call uncertain. This CDR3 is 13 amino acids long. The germline CDR1 and CDR2 sequences are LGHNA and YNFKEQ. The germline V and J ends were trimmed by 1 base and 7 bases, with 8 bases remaining between them. CDR3 amino acids: CASSQVDAQPQHF. The DNA for the CDR3 is TGTGCCAGCAGCCAAGTTGATGCCCAGCCCCAGCATTTT.

The chain combines TRBV27 with TRBJ2-4; D is unresolved. V was cut by 4 bases and J by 0 bases, with 7 bases left in between. Per germline, CDR1 MNHEY and CDR2 SMNVEV (reference sequence). The CDR3 extends over 14 amino acids. The CDR3 is CASSSLPAKNIQYF. CDR3 in DNA: TGTGCCAGCAGTTCCCTGCCAGCCAAAAACATTCAGTACTTC.

The chain has TRBV18 and TRBJ1-1; 7 bases map to TRBD1. V was clipped by 3 bases and J by 1 base; unmatched bases: 20. Germline loops: CDR1 KGHSH, CDR2 LQKENI. The CDR3 runs to 20 residues. The CDR3 sequence is CASSPVSYRVRTGGNTEAFF. The CDR3 DNA sequence: TGTGCCAGCTCACCGGTATCATACCGTGTTAGGACAGGAGGGAACACTGAAGCTTTCTTT.

The chain has TRBV11-1 and TRBJ2-1, with D possibly TRBD2 on 6 matching bases. From germline, CDR1 is SGHAT and CDR2 FQDESV (reference sequence). V lost 5 bases and J lost 0, with 14 bases in between. CDR3 length: 16 amino acids. The CDR3 protein is CASSPTGGTSYNEQFF. CDR3 DNA: TGTGCCAGCAGCCCGACCGGGGGTACCTCCTACAATGAGCAGTTCTTC.

This chain joins TRBV2 and TRBJ1-2; D is uncertain. Germline CDR1 SNHLY, CDR2 FYNNEI. The ends were cut back, 2 bases at V and 1 base at J, with 14 bases in the middle. CDR3 length: 16 residues. Here the CDR3 reads CASSERTSWGNYGYTF. As DNA, the CDR3 is TGTGCCAGCAGTGAAAGAACGTCCTGGGGTAACTATGGCTACACCTTC.

This clone was picked up many times. The V call is TRBV5-6, the J call TRBJ2-1; D might be TRBD1 or TRBD2, each matching 5 bases. Deletions cut 2 bases from V and 6 bases from J, with 12 bases between. Per the germline V gene, CDR1 is SGHDT and CDR2 is YYEEEE. The CDR3 contains 14 residues. CDR3 sequence reads: CASSFIGGLNEQFF. In nucleotides, the CDR3 is TGTGCCAGCAGCTTTATTGGGGGTCTCAATGAGCAGTTCTTC.

This clone was recorded only once. V usage is TRBV5-1 and J usage is TRBJ1-1; a weak D match, TRBD1 (6 bases). V was trimmed by 4 bases and J by 4 bases, leaving 23 bases between them. The CDR3 length is 17 residues. Per the germline V gene, CDR1 is SGHRS and CDR2 is YFSETQ. The DNA of the CDR3 is TGCGCCAGCAGCCCATGGGTGGGCATCACAGGGTCCACTGAAGCTTTCTTT. Translating gives CASSPWVGITGSTEAFF.

J is TRBJ2-1 and V is TRBV7-2, with 9 bases lining up with TRBD2. The CDR3 runs 15 residues. Germline CDR1 SGHTA, CDR2 FQGNSA. V was pared by 5 bases and J by 9 bases, with 11 bases of the junction left unmatched. The CDR3 sequence is CASSQTGGGALEQFF. In DNA form, the CDR3 reads TGTGCCAGCAGCCAGACAGGCGGGGGGGCACTTGAGCAGTTCTTC.

The chain links TRBV4-1 to TRBJ2-5; D gene uncertain. The CDR3 covers 14 residues. V was clipped by 1 base and J by 5 bases, with 11 bases between them. The germline CDR1 and CDR2 sequences are MGHRA and YSYEKL. For the CDR3, the DNA is TGCGCCAGCAGCCAAGTCGGTCAATGGGAGACCCAGTACTTC. Translating gives CASSQVGQWETQYF.

The chain carries TRBV4-2 and TRBJ2-7; D remains ambiguous. V was pared by 5 bases and J by 2 bases, with 10 bases between. Germline CDR1 is LGHNA and CDR2 is YNFKEQ. This CDR3 region has 13 residues. The CDR3 DNA reads TGTGCCAGCAGCTCCGCTGATACCTACGAGCAGTACTTC. Translation: CASSSADTYEQYF.

The genes are TRBV19 and TRBJ2-1; 8 nucleotides match TRBD2. Trimming at V came to 5 bases and at J to 7 bases, leaving 10 bases not matched to a gene. CDR3 length: 15 residues. Germline values: CDR1 LNHDA, CDR2 SQIVND (reference sequence). The CDR3 nucleotides are TGTGCCAGTAGTGCCACAAGCGGGGGAGGGAATGAGCAGTTCTTC. Residues: CASSATSGGGNEQFF.

This sequence joins TRBV7-8 and TRBJ2-3; 11 positions match TRBD1. Germline lookup yields CDR1 SGHVS and CDR2 FQNEAQ. Trimming at V came to 4 bases and at J to 0 bases, leaving 9 bases not matched to a gene. The length of the CDR3 is 18 residues. CDR3 protein: CASSSRGTGGTSTDTQYF. For the CDR3, the DNA is TGTGCCAGCAGCTCCCGAGGGACAGGGGGTACTAGCACAGATACGCAGTATTTT.

This clone was recorded many times. The CDR3 sequence is CASSMTPENTEAFF. As DNA, the CDR3 is TGTGCCAGTAGTATGACTCCAGAAAACACTGAAGCTTTCTTT. The rearrangement joins TRBV19 to TRBJ1-1; D gene uncertain. V was clipped by 3 bases and J by 2 bases, with 10 bases between them. Germline values: CDR1 LNHDA, CDR2 SQIVND (reference sequence). There are 14 residues in the CDR3.

The rearrangement joins TRBV19 to TRBJ1-2; D is unresolved. This CDR3 region has 16 residues. Germline CDR1 reads LNHDA; CDR2 reads SQIVND (reference sequence). The V and J ends lost 5 bases and 1 base respectively, with 17 bases between them. The CDR3: CASSPESGILNYGYTF. The CDR3 DNA reads as TGTGCCAGTAGTCCGGAATCGGGGATTCTTAACTATGGCTACACCTTC. Using reference TRBV19 and TRBJ1-2 for the parts outside the CDR3, the full variable domain is DGGITQSPKYLFRKEGQNVTLSCEQNLNHDAMYWYRQDPGQGLRLIYYSQIVNDFQKGDIAEGYSVSREKKESFPLTVTSAQKNPTAFYLCASSPESGILNYGYTFGSGTRLTVV.

Notes on this clone: This could be a read error, since a much larger clone is one nucleotide away. The chain employs TRBV11-3 and TRBJ1-5, with D uncertain. The germline CDR1 and CDR2 sequences are SGHNT and YENEEA. The CDR3 has 13 residues. V dropped 5 bases and J dropped 3 bases, with 8 bases sitting between them. In DNA form, the CDR3 reads TGTGCCAGCAGCCTAGGATTCAATCAGCCCCAGCATTTT. It yields the protein CASSLGFNQPQHF.

This clone has just a few counts. The chain is built from TRBV6-1 and TRBJ2-5, with D perhaps TRBD1 (6 bases). Germline V gene sequence: CDR1 MNHNS, CDR2 SASEGT. Trimming left V 0 bases short and J 2 bases short, with 16 bases between. This CDR3 has 17 amino acids. This chain's CDR3 is CASSEAHGLGAQETQYF. For the CDR3, the DNA is TGTGCCAGCAGTGAAGCCCACGGTCTGGGGGCGCAAGAGACCCAGTACTTC.

The chain employs TRBV6-1 and TRBJ1-2; possibly TRBD1 for D (5 bases). Trimming removed 5 bases from V and 1 base from J, with 11 bases in between. CDR3 length: 14 residues. The V gene's germline CDR1 is MNHNS and CDR2 SASEGT. CDR3 DNA sequence: TGTGCCAGCAGTAATGGGGGTATTAACTATGGCTACACCTTC. It yields the protein CASSNGGINYGYTF.

This rearrangement joins TRBV19 to TRBJ2-1, with D possibly matching TRBD1 (5 bases). CDR1 is LNHDA and CDR2 is SQIVND in the germline V gene (reference sequence). The CDR3 extends over 15 amino acids. V was trimmed by 6 bases and J by 0 bases, leaving 12 bases between them. For the CDR3, the DNA is TGTGCCAGTAGACCGACAGTGAGCTCCTACAATGAGCAGTTCTTC. It specifies CASRPTVSSYNEQFF. Combining the CDR3 with reference TRBV19 and TRBJ2-1 gives the whole variable domain DGGITQSPKYLFRKEGQNVTLSCEQNLNHDAMYWYRQDPGQGLRLIYYSQIVNDFQKGDIAEGYSVSREKKESFPLTVTSAQKNPTAFYLCASRPTVSSYNEQFFGPGTRLTVL.

This clone was detected only a few times. The V and J genes are TRBV7-2 and TRBJ2-1; 8 bases fit TRBD2. The trim removed 3 bases at V and 10 bases at J, leaving 8 bases unmatched. CDR3 length: 14 amino acids. Germline V CDR1 and CDR2: SGHTA, FQGNSA. The CDR3 is CASSFGGTSSEQFF. In DNA form, the CDR3 reads TGTGCCAGCAGCTTCGGGGGGACTAGTTCCGAGCAGTTCTTC.

This clone was recorded at least ten times. This chain joins TRBV5-5 and TRBJ2-5, with D uncertain. Germline-derived CDR1 and CDR2 are SGHKS and YYEKEE (reference sequence). V lost 0 bases and J lost 5, with 5 bases in between. This CDR3 spans 12 amino acids. CDR3 loop: CASSLVGETQYF. CDR3 DNA: TGTGCCAGCAGCTTGGTGGGCGAGACCCAGTACTTC.

The table lists this clone with a few counts. The chain links TRBV7-9 to TRBJ1-2; maybe TRBD1 (5 bases). CDR1 is SEHNR and CDR2 is FQNEAQ in the germline V gene (reference sequence). V was shortened by 5 bases and J by 0 bases, with 13 bases between the two germline ends. The length of the CDR3 is 15 residues. The CDR3 region is CASSTRQPANYGYTF. The CDR3 DNA reads as TGTGCCAGCAGCACCAGACAGCCAGCTAACTATGGCTACACCTTC.

This clone has only a few counts. The chain uses TRBV6-5 and TRBJ1-1; 7 bases agree with TRBD1. The CDR3 loop spans 13 amino acids. Germline V gives CDR1 MNHEY, CDR2 SVGAGI. The V and J ends lost 2 bases and 11 bases, in that order; junction bases with no gene match: 8. The CDR3 DNA sequence: TGTGCCAGCAGTTACCGGACAGGTCCAGTGGCTTTCTTT. Translating gives CASSYRTGPVAFF.

This clone came up a few times. The V call is TRBV27, the J call TRBJ1-2; unclear D gene. CDR3 length: 13 amino acids. Germline assignment: CDR1 MNHEY and CDR2 SMNVEV (reference sequence). V lost 3 bases to trimming and J lost 5 bases, with 10 bases between them. Here the CDR3 reads CASSFRNSYGYTF. In DNA, the CDR3 is TGTGCCAGCAGTTTCCGAAACAGTTATGGCTACACCTTC.

This clone has more than one count but fewer than ten. This rearrangement joins TRBV7-2 to TRBJ2-7; TRBD1 is a possible D gene (6 bases). The V end was cut by 1 base, the J end by 2 bases, with 9 bases between. CDR3 length: 14 residues. From germline, CDR1 is SGHTA and CDR2 FQGNSA. The CDR3 coding sequence is TGTGCCAGCAGCTTAGACAGGGTTGCCTACGAGCAGTACTTC. Residues: CASSLDRVAYEQYF.